The source of this T cell receptor beta chain is a study of identical twins. TCRdb itself ran the 5' RACE reads through MiXCR, one entry per CDR3 protein. The table includes more than 1.5 million distinct CDR3 sequences, around 33% detected once. V lost 3 bases to trimming and J lost 2 bases; unmatched junction nucleotides: 3. The CDR3 length is 15 residues. In germline, CDR1 is LGHDT, CDR2 YNNKEL (reference sequence). Sequenced material: cord blood. The TCR originated in a newborn girl in good health. The genes are TRBV3-1 and TRBJ2-1, with 8 bases matching TRBD1. The CDR3 reads CASSHWDRPYNEQFF. CDR3 nucleotide sequence: TGTGCCAGCAGCCACTGGGACAGGCCCTACAATGAGCAGTTCTTC.